The 15 T cell receptor beta chains presented below share a single source sample, sequenced in a study of CD8+ T cells in alopecia areata. Extracted from the samples, RNA was reverse transcribed into cDNA to serve as the sequencing template. The data were produced by immunoSEQ multiplex PCR, yet TCRdb's version contains in-frame clones alone and is incomplete. Of 110,000 or so clones in the sample, 50% to 65% were seen once. Sample treatment: oral pan-JAK inhibitor, 5-10 mg twice daily. The input for sequencing was CD4+ T cells sorted from blood, taken at week 24, from a patient treated with tofacitinib. The receptor set was obtained from a human donor with alopecia areata.

This clone was recorded only once. The rearrangement joins TRBV5-1 to TRBJ1-1; D is perhaps TRBD1 (6 bases). The CDR3 length is 14 residues. V lost 5 bases and J lost 0, with 11 bases in between. CDR1 SGHRS and CDR2 YFSETQ come from the germline V gene. The CDR3 is CASRQGPMNTEAFF. In nucleotides, the CDR3 is TGCGCCAGCAGACAGGGACCAATGAACACTGAAGCTTTCTTT. The complete variable domain, with remaining parts taken from reference TRBV5-1 and TRBJ1-1, reads KAGVTQTPRYLIKTRGQQVTLSCSPISGHRSVSWYQQTPGQGLQFLFEYFSETQRNKGNFPGRFSGRQFSNSRSEMNVSTLELGDSALYLCASRQGPMNTEAFFGQGTRLTVV.

The rearrangement joins TRBV27 to TRBJ1-6; D is uncertain. Germline V gene sequence: CDR1 MNHEY, CDR2 SMNVEV (reference sequence). V lost 2 bases and J lost 14, with 13 bases in between. The CDR3 runs 13 residues. CDR3 protein: CASSLIVKPALHF. In DNA form, the CDR3 reads TGTGCCAGCAGTTTAATAGTTAAACCAGCCCTCCACTTT.

The V and J genes are TRBV6-1 and TRBJ1-2, with D uncertain. Germline CDR1 MNHNS, CDR2 SASEGT. The V gene lost 4 bases and the J gene lost 0 bases, with 12 bases spanning the gap. This CDR3 has 15 amino acids. The CDR3, as DNA: TGTGCCAGCAGTGTCCTCATTGGTGCTAACTATGGCTACACCTTC. Amino acids: CASSVLIGANYGYTF.

The chain combines TRBV2 with TRBJ2-5, with D uncertain. Per the germline V gene, CDR1 is SNHLY and CDR2 is FYNNEI. The CDR3 is made up of 12 amino acids. V lost 5 bases and J lost 3, with 7 bases in between. CDR3 in DNA: TGTGCCAGCAGTCAGGTGGAAGAGACCCAGTACTTC. Amino acid sequence: CASSQVEETQYF.

This clone turned up a few times. The chain combines TRBV9 with TRBJ2-1, with TRBD2 as a possible D gene (6 bases). The CDR3 runs to 15 residues. Germline assignment: CDR1 SGDLS and CDR2 YYNGEE. V lost 0 bases to trimming and J lost 4 bases, with 11 bases between them. In nucleotides, the CDR3 is TGTGCCAGCAGCGTAGCTATGGGACTGTACAATGAGCAGTTCTTC. Its translation: CASSVAMGLYNEQFF.

The chain carries TRBV5-4 and TRBJ1-6, with TRBD1 identical over 7 bases. Germline trimming cut 0 bases from V and 7 bases from J; bases unmatched to any gene: 7. The CDR3 covers 16 residues. The germline gives CDR1 SGHNT, CDR2 YYREEE (reference sequence). CDR3 bases: TGTGCCAGCAGCTTGGGGTCAGGGGGGCAGAATTCACCCCTCCACTTT. As protein: CASSLGSGGQNSPLHF. Supplemented by reference TRBV5-4 and TRBJ1-6, the full variable domain reads ETGVTQSPTHLIKTRGQQVTLRCSSQSGHNTVSWYQQALGQGPQFIFQYYREEENGRGNFPPRFSGLQFPNYSSELNVNALELDDSALYLCASSLGSGGQNSPLHFGNGTRLTVT.

The chain joins TRBV6-6 to TRBJ1-2, with 8 bases fitting TRBD1. Unmatched junction bases numbered 9, after V lost 8 bases and J lost 4 bases. The germline V gene encodes CDR1 MNHNY and CDR2 SVGAGI (reference sequence). This CDR3 comprises 14 residues. The CDR3 here is CASVRTGLSYGYTF. CDR3 DNA: TGTGCCAGCGTGCGGACAGGGCTTAGCTATGGCTACACCTTC.

V gene TRBV4-3 combines with J gene TRBJ1-4; D ambiguous. The V gene's germline CDR1 is LGHNA and CDR2 YSLEER. The CDR3 length is 14 residues. Trimming took 2 bases from V and 8 from J, leaving 12 bases between them. The CDR3: CASSQQVQREKLFF. The CDR3 DNA reads TGCGCCAGCAGCCAACAGGTCCAAAGAGAAAAACTGTTTTTT.

CDR3 residues: CASSQPELSSYEQYF. CDR3 in DNA: TGTGCCAGCAGTCAGCCCGAGCTTAGCTCCTACGAGCAGTACTTC. This rearrangement joins TRBV6-1 to TRBJ2-7; D call uncertain. Trimming removed 5 bases from V and 0 bases from J, with 14 bases in between. The CDR3 runs to 15 residues. Germline CDR1 is MNHNS and CDR2 is SASEGT.

The chain joins TRBV4-2 to TRBJ2-6, with TRBD2 matching 11 bases. Germline CDR1 LGHNA, CDR2 YNFKEQ. Trimming removed 4 bases from V and 0 bases from J; junction bases left unmatched: 11. This CDR3 has 20 amino acids. CDR3 region: CASSPSDLAGGGSGANVLTF. The CDR3 DNA reads TGTGCCAGCAGCCCAAGCGATCTAGCGGGGGGAGGCTCTGGGGCCAACGTCCTGACTTTC.

The V and J genes are TRBV27 and TRBJ1-2, with D tentatively TRBD1 (5 bases). CDR1 MNHEY and CDR2 SMNVEV come from the germline V gene (reference sequence). Trimming stripped 4 bases from V and 4 bases from J, with 13 bases between. There are 14 residues in the CDR3. The CDR3 sequence: CASSSGGVGYGYTF. CDR3 sequence (DNA): TGTGCCAGCAGTTCGGGAGGGGTGGGCTATGGCTACACCTTC.

There are a few counts of this clone. The same CDR3 is also encoded by other DNA sequences in this sample. The chain carries TRBV14 and TRBJ1-1; D is unclear. Germline V gene data show CDR1 as SGHDN and CDR2 as FVKESK. The V end was cut by 1 base, the J end by 5 bases, with 8 bases between. The CDR3 has 13 amino acids. This CDR3 is CASSQGRLTEAFF. CDR3 in DNA: TGTGCCAGCAGCCAAGGAAGGTTGACTGAAGCTTTCTTT.

The table lists this clone with a few counts. The rearrangement joins TRBV4-2 to TRBJ2-1; D gene unclear. Germline CDR1 LGHNA, CDR2 YNFKEQ. With 3 bases removed from V and 0 bases from J, the gap between germline ends came to 15 bases. This CDR3 comprises 17 residues. The CDR3, as DNA: TGTGCCAGCAGCCAGTCTGAGGTGGCGAGCTCCTACAATGAGCAGTTCTTC. Translating it yields CASSQSEVASSYNEQFF.

The chain has TRBV5-1 and TRBJ1-1, with TRBD1 identical over 9 bases. V trimming: 3 bases; J trimming: 0 bases; junction bases outside the gene matches: 12. Germline CDR1 is SGHRS and CDR2 is YFSETQ. The CDR3 runs to 18 residues. DNA of the CDR3: TGCGCCAGCAGCTCCTCCGGGACAGGGAACGGGATGAACACTGAAGCTTTCTTT. Translation: CASSSSGTGNGMNTEAFF.

The V call is TRBV27, the J call TRBJ2-2; D is perhaps TRBD1 (5 bases). Germline V lookup: CDR1 MNHEY, CDR2 SMNVEV (reference sequence). V was cut by 7 bases and J by 5 bases, with 11 bases left in between. The CDR3 has 13 residues. The CDR3, as DNA: TGTGCCAGCAAATTGGGGCGAACCGGGGAGCTGTTTTTT. This translates into CASKLGRTGELFF.